This TCR beta chain stems from a study of T cells after yellow fever vaccination. Broader study findings: A secondary response was less intense yet reached its peak sooner, at day 5 versus 15.

As regards this clonotype: Its antigen is undetermined.

V was shortened by 8 bases and J by 4 bases, with 11 bases between the two germline ends. The CDR3 length is 11 residues. CDR1 is DFQATT and CDR2 is SNEGSKA in the germline V gene (reference sequence). TCRdb redid the calling of the 5' RACE reads with MiXCR, one entry per CDR3 protein. The sample consists of roughly 180,000 distinct CDR3 sequences, about 6% of them appearing once. This material consisted of CD4+ T cells sorted from PBMCs, taken on the day of the first yellow fever vaccination. The rearrangement uses TRBV20-1 and TRBJ1-1; D might be TRBD1 (5 bases). The source is a young man who received the YFV17D yellow fever vaccine. CDR3 sequence reads: CSIPQGTEAFF. Written as DNA, the CDR3 is TGCAGTATACCTCAGGGCACTGAAGCTTTCTTT.